The 17 T cell receptor beta chains presented below share a single source sample, sequenced in a study of chemoradiotherapy in HPV16-positive cancers. Using immunoSEQ multiplex PCR, the repertoire was profiled, and TCRdb retains in-frame clones only, with some absent. The data contain 5,000 or so clones, around 90% of them singletons. Sequenced material: tumor tissue, taken from a patient who underwent chemoradiotherapy. Receptors originate from a human donor with HPV-associated anogenital cancer.

This clone was seen only once. The V call is TRBV5-6, the J call TRBJ1-3; D remains ambiguous. Between the trimmed V and J ends, which lost 0 bases and 2 bases, there was a span of 3 bases. The CDR3 has 13 residues. The germline V gene encodes CDR1 SGHDT and CDR2 YYEEEE. This CDR3 is CASSLGTGNTIYF. In DNA, the CDR3 is TGTGCCAGCAGCTTGGGGACTGGAAACACCATATATTTT.

The CDR3 nucleotides are TGTGCCAGCAGTTCAAACAGGGTCCCTGGAAACACCATATATTTT. The encoded protein is CASSSNRVPGNTIYF. The V and J genes are TRBV6-5 and TRBJ1-3; D may be TRBD1 (6 bases). The CDR3 is made up of 15 amino acids. Germline V gives CDR1 MNHEY, CDR2 SVGAGI. V lost 4 bases, J lost 2 bases, and 12 bases lay in between.

This chain uses TRBV5-1 with TRBJ1-1, with TRBD1 as a possible D gene (5 bases). Germline lookup yields CDR1 SGHRS and CDR2 YFSETQ. Trimming left V 7 bases short and J 1 base short, with 14 bases between. The CDR3 covers 14 residues. The CDR3 loop reads CASATGGPNTEAFF. The CDR3 bases are TGCGCCAGCGCGACCGGGGGACCGAACACTGAAGCTTTCTTT.

This clone was seen only a few times. The chain links TRBV4-1 to TRBJ2-5, with TRBD2 matching over 13 bases. The germline gives CDR1 MGHRA, CDR2 YSYEKL. CDR3 size: 15 residues. J gave up 2 bases and V 4 bases, and 1 base lay outside the gene matches. DNA of the CDR3: TGCGCCAGCAGCCTGGGACTAGCGGGGCAAGAGACCCAGTACTTC. Translating gives CASSLGLAGQETQYF.

The rearrangement uses TRBV28 and TRBJ2-7, with a weak D call TRBD1 (5 bases). The CDR3 covers 12 residues. Looked up from germline, CDR1 is MDHEN and CDR2 is SYDVKM. Trimming cost V 6 bases and J 5 bases, with 11 bases left between them. CDR3 in amino acids: CASRTQVNEQYF. CDR3 sequence (DNA): TGTGCCAGCAGAACACAGGTGAACGAGCAGTACTTC.

For the CDR3, the DNA is TGTGCCAGCAGTGGGGGCAGCTCAGAACATTTT. Translated, it gives CASSGGSSEHF. The chain links TRBV6-1 to TRBJ1-5, with D perhaps TRBD1 (5 bases). The germline V gene has CDR1 MNHNS and CDR2 SASEGT. The germline V and J ends were trimmed by 4 bases and 16 bases, with 14 bases remaining between them. CDR3 size: 11 residues.

The CDR3 loop reads CASSPPPTGEVPAGDEQFF. CDR3 bases: TGTGCCAGTAGTCCCCCCCCGACAGGGGAAGTGCCCGCCGGGGATGAGCAGTTCTTC. V usage is TRBV19 and J usage is TRBJ2-1; 8 positions agree with TRBD1. The CDR3 has 19 residues. Per the germline V gene, CDR1 is LNHDA and CDR2 is SQIVND (reference sequence). The junction had 23 bases not matched to a gene; V was cut back by 5 bases and J by 8 bases.

The gene calls are TRBV19 and TRBJ1-1, with TRBD1 matching over 8 bases. Germline V gives CDR1 LNHDA, CDR2 SQIVND (reference sequence). J was trimmed by 6 bases and V by 7 bases; bases with no gene match: 7. The length of the CDR3 is 13 residues. CDR3 coding DNA: TGTGCCAGTACCTGGACAGGGAGGCCTGAAGCTTTCTTT. Translating it yields CASTWTGRPEAFF.

The chain employs TRBV7-2 and TRBJ1-5, with TRBD1 matching over 7 bases. Germline trimming cut 5 bases from V and 5 bases from J; bases unmatched to any gene: 6. CDR3 length: 14 residues. Germline V CDR1 and CDR2: SGHTA, FQGNSA. This CDR3 reads CASSPDRRYQPQHF. DNA for the CDR3: TGTGCCAGCAGCCCGGACAGGAGATATCAGCCCCAGCATTTT. Based on the CDR3 plus reference TRBV7-2 and TRBJ1-5, the full variable domain is GAGVSQSPSNKVTEKGKDVELRCDPISGHTALYWYRQSLGQGLEFLIYFQGNSAPDKSGLPSDRFSAERTGGSVSTLTIQRTQQEDSAVYLCASSPDRRYQPQHFGDGTRLSIL.

This chain links TRBV9 with TRBJ1-3; D not resolved. The CDR3 runs to 15 residues. V was pared by 3 bases and J by 4 bases, with 14 bases between. Germline V lookup: CDR1 SGDLS, CDR2 YYNGEE. The chain's CDR3 is CASSALLGAGNTIYF. The CDR3, as DNA: TGTGCCAGCAGCGCCCTCCTAGGAGCCGGAAACACCATATATTTT.

The rearrangement links TRBV19 to TRBJ1-2; 8 nucleotides line up with TRBD1. V shed 3 bases, J shed 2 bases, and the junction held 5 bases outside the gene matches. The CDR3 loop spans 15 amino acids. CDR1 is LNHDA and CDR2 is SQIVND in the germline V gene (reference sequence). CDR3 in amino acids: CASSIRGLINYGYTF. CDR3 sequence (DNA): TGTGCCAGTAGTATCAGGGGGCTCATAAACTATGGCTACACCTTC.

The rearrangement joins TRBV7-2 to TRBJ2-1; weak D call: TRBD2 (5 bases). This CDR3 spans 14 amino acids. Germline CDR1 SGHTA, CDR2 FQGNSA. V was trimmed by 5 bases and J by 7 bases, leaving 15 bases between them. In DNA, the CDR3 is TGTGCCAGCAGCGTTTGGATCCGCGGGAATGAGCAGTTCTTC. Its protein product is CASSVWIRGNEQFF.

Relative to its sample, this clone is large. The rearrangement uses TRBV11-3 and TRBJ2-1; D is unresolved. This CDR3 contains 15 residues. The V end lost 1 base, the J end lost 8 bases, and 15 bases lay between the germline ends. CDR1 is SGHNT, CDR2 YENEEA, per germline. The DNA of the CDR3 is TGTGCCAGCAGCTTAGTCTGGCAGTATAACGATGAGCAGTTCTTC. Translation: CASSLVWQYNDEQFF. Based on the CDR3 plus reference TRBV11-3 and TRBJ2-1, the full variable domain is EAGVVQSPRYKIIEKKQPVAFWCNPISGHNTLYWYLQNLGQGPELLIRYENEEAVDDSQLPKDRFSAERLKGVDSTLKIQPAELGDSAVYLCASSLVWQYNDEQFFGPGTRLTVL.

The chain links TRBV11-2 to TRBJ2-7; 11 bases line up with TRBD2. V lost 6 bases to trimming and J lost 6 bases; unmatched junction nucleotides: 10. Germline V gene lookup returns CDR1 SGHAT and CDR2 FQNNGV. This CDR3 spans 15 amino acids. The CDR3 region has the DNA TGTGCCAGCAGTTTCCGACTAGCGGGAATGGGCGAGCAGTACTTC. Protein product: CASSFRLAGMGEQYF.

This chain connects TRBV2 to TRBJ1-5; D possibly corresponds to TRBD1 (6 bases). Per the germline V gene, CDR1 is SNHLY and CDR2 is FYNNEI. The CDR3 loop spans 15 amino acids. With 3 bases removed from V and 1 base from J, the gap between germline ends came to 10 bases. In nucleotides, the CDR3 is TGTGCCAGCAGTGACAGGGGAGGGAGCAATCAGCCCCAGCATTTT. Amino acids: CASSDRGGSNQPQHF.

V and J are TRBV5-1 and TRBJ1-2, with D possibly being TRBD1 (6 bases). Germline assignment: CDR1 SGHRS and CDR2 YFSETQ. Trimming took off 4 bases at V and 4 bases at J, with 17 bases between the two ends. This CDR3 spans 15 amino acids. The CDR3 protein is CASSRGSRDTYGYTF. The DNA for the CDR3 is TGCGCCAGCAGCAGAGGGAGCCGGGACACCTATGGCTACACCTTC.

The gene calls are TRBV11-2 and TRBJ2-3, with unresolved D. Germline-derived CDR1 and CDR2 are SGHAT and FQNNGV. Trimming shortened V by 0 bases and J by 6 bases, and 10 bases separated the two germline ends. CDR3 length: 14 residues. CDR3: CASSLEVASDTQYF. The CDR3 region has the DNA TGTGCCAGCAGCTTAGAGGTAGCCTCGGATACGCAGTATTTT. Full variable domain (remainder filled in from reference TRBV11-2 and TRBJ2-3): EAGVAQSPRYKIIEKRQSVAFWCNPISGHATLYWYQQILGQGPKLLIQFQNNGVVDDSQLPKDRFSAERLKGVDSTLKIQPAKLEDSAVYLCASSLEVASDTQYFGPGTRLTVL.